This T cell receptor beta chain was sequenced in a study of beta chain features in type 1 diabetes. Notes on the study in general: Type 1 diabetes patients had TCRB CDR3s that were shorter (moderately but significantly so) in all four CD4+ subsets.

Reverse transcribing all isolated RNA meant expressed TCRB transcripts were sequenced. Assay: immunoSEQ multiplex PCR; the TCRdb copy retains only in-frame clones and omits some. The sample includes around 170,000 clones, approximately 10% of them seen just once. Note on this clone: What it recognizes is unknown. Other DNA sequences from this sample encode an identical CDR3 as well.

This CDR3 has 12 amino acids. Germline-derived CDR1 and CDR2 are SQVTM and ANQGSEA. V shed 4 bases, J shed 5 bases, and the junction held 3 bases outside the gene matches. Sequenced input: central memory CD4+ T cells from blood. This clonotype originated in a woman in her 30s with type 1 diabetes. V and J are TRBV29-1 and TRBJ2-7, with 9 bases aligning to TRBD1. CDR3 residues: CSVGGQGNEQYF. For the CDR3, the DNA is TGCAGCGTTGGGGGACAGGGAAACGAGCAGTACTTC.